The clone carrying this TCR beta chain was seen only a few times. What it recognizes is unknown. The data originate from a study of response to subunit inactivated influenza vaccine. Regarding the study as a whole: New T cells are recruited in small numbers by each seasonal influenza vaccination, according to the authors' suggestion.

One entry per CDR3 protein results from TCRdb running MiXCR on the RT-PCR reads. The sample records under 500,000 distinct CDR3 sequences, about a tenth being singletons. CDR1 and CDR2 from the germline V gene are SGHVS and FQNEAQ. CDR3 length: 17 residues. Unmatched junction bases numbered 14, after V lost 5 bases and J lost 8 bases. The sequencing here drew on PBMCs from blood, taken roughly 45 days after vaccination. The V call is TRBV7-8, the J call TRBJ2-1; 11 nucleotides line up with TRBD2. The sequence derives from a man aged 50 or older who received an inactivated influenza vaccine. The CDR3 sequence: CASSQTPGLAVVHEQFF. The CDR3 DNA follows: TGTGCCAGCAGCCAAACACCGGGACTAGCGGTGGTCCATGAGCAGTTCTTC.